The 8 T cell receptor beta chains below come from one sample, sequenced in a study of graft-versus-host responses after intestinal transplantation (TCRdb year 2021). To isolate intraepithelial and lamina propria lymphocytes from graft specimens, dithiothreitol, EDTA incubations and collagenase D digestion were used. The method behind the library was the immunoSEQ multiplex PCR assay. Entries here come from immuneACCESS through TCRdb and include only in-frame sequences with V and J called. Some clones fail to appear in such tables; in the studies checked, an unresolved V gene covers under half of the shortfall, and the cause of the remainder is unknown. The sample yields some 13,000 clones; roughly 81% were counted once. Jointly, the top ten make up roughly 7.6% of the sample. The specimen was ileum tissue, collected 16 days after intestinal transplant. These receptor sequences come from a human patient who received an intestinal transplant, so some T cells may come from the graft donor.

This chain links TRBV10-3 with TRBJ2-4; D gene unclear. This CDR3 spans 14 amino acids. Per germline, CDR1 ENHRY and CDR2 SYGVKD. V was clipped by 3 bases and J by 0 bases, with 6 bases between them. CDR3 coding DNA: TGTGCCATCAGTGATTATCCAGCCAAAAACATTCAGTACTTC. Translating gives CAISDYPAKNIQYF.

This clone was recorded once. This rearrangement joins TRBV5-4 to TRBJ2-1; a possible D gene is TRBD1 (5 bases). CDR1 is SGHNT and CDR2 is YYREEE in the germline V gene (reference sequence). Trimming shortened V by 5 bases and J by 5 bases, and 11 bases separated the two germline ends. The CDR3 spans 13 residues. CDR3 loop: CASSPLGDNEQFF. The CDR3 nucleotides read TGTGCCAGCAGTCCGCTAGGGGACAATGAGCAGTTCTTC.

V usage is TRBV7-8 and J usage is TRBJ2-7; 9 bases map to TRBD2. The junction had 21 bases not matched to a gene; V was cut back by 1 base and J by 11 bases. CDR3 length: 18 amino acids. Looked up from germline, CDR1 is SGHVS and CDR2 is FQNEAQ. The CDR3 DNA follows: TGTGCCAGCAGCTTAGGCGGGGATCCCGCTCAGCGGGAGGCAGGGAAGTACTTC. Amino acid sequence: CASSLGGDPAQREAGKYF.

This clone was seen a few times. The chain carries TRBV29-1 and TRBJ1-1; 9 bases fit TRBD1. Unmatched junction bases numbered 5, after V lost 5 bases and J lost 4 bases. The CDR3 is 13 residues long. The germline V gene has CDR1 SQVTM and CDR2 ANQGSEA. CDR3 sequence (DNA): TGCAGCGTTAGCGGACAGGGGACCACTGAAGCTTTCTTT. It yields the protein CSVSGQGTTEAFF.

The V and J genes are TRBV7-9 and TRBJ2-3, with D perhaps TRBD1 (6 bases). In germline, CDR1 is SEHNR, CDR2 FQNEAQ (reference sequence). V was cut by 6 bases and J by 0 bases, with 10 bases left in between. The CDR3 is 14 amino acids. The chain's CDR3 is CASRVTGSTDTQYF. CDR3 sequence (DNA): TGTGCCAGCAGGGTTACAGGGAGCACAGATACGCAGTATTTT.

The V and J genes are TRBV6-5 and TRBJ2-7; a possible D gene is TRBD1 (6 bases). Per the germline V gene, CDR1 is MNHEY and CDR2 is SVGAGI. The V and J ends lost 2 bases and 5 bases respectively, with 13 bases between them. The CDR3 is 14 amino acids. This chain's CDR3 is CASSYNRVSHEQYF. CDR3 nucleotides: TGTGCCAGCAGTTACAACAGGGTTTCCCACGAGCAGTACTTC.

DNA for the CDR3: TGTGCCAGCTCCCAGGGAGGGGAAGGTTACAATGAGCAGTTCTTC. Its translation: CASSQGGEGYNEQFF. The chain carries TRBV9 and TRBJ2-1; 7 bases agree with TRBD2. The CDR3 extends over 15 amino acids. V was clipped by 7 bases and J by 4 bases; unmatched bases: 11. Germline CDR1 is SGDLS and CDR2 is YYNGEE. Combining the CDR3 with reference TRBV9 and TRBJ2-1 gives the whole variable domain DSGVTQTPKHLITATGQRVTLRCSPRSGDLSVYWYQQSLDQGLQFLIQYYNGEERAKGNILERFSAQQFPDLHSELNLSSLELGDSALYFCASSQGGEGYNEQFFGPGTRLTVL.

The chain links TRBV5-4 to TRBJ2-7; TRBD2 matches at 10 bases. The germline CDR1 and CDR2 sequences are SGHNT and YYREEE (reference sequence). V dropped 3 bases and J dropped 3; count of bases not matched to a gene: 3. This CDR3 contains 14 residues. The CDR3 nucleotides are TGTGCCAGCAGCTCTAGCGGGAGTTTCTACGAGCAGTACTTC. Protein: CASSSSGSFYEQYF.